This T cell receptor beta chain was captured by sequencing in a study of T cells in Graves' hyperthyroidism and ophthalmopathy (dated by TCRdb to between 2018 and 2020). Looking at the study overall: To identify TCR V-J signatures that set the groups apart, the researchers used a discovery cohort of 95 to 100 patients, made up of 43 with Graves' ophthalmopathy and some 60 with stable Graves' hyperthyroidism. The 95 to 100 discovery patients were divided at random into training and test sets in a 7:3 ratio. Prospective prediction of ophthalmopathy was tested in an independent validation cohort of about 19 hyperthyroidism patients and some 17 patients who later progressed to ophthalmopathy. Once sampling was done, hyperthyroidism patients were given methimazole at a starting dose of 30 mg daily, whereas ophthalmopathy patients were given high-dose intravenous methylprednisolone. According to the paper, TCR Vbeta CDR3 sequencing was carried out on 135 peripheral blood samples, which came from 40 to 45 ophthalmopathy, around 74 hyperthyroidism and approximately 17 progressor patients. Thyroid tissue and blood T-cell repertoires from roughly 6 Graves' hyperthyroidism patients were also compared in the study.

Comment on this clonotype: Its binding antigen is unknown. This may come from a read error, since a much larger clone is one base off. The conserved closing phenylalanine or tryptophan is absent in this CDR3, likely reflecting a read error.

TCR beta CDR3 regions were amplified from RNA transcripts. The TCR CDR3 was subjected to a first round of RT-PCR using the HTBI primer set and the Qiagen OneStep RT-PCR kit. A second multiplex PCR round built the libraries, followed by size selection and purification. Libraries were sequenced paired-end with 100 bp reads on an Illumina HiSeq2000. Per the original workflow: SOAPnuke was used to process the raw data, removing reads that contained adapters or uncalled bases, had a mean Phred below 15, or lacked an exact match to the constant primer or identifier. High-quality paired reads were merged with COPE v1.2.5, and unique nucleotide sequences were defined as clonotypes. Clonotypes were aligned to IMGT TRBV, TRBD and TRBJ reference segments using MiTCR v1.1. Only V-J combinations with frequency above 0.0001, covering 99.2% of repertoires, were analysed. A TCS score was defined as the ratio between F50 (clonal expansion) and ExV (chaos), using BLOSUM62-based TCRdist between CDR3 peptides within each V-J. Welch's t-statistics and random forest reduced roughly 540 V-J features to 13, which were used in a naive Bayes classifier (R e1071). The Morisita-Horn index was used to measure how similar the thyroid and blood repertoires were. The raw public reads went through TCRdb reprocessing: fastp at Q25, MiXCR clone calling, in-frame beta chains kept. Each record represents a unique CDR3 protein, reported with the most common genes and DNA among its rows. The V and J calls and clone size come from TCRdb's table, not from the authors' own analysis. The sample contains about 500,000 distinct CDR3 sequences, roughly 45% of them found a single time. Around 47% of the sample lies in the top ten.

Exclusion was applied to patients with uncontrolled infections, other autoimmune diseases, pregnancy or lactation. Clinical symptoms, serum thyroxine and TRAb, thyroid ultrasound, and orbital computed tomography formed the basis for the diagnoses. Trizol reagent was used to extract total RNA, and RNA quality was then checked on an Agilent 2100 Bioanalyzer. V and J are truncated by 4 bases and 5 bases respectively, leaving an intervening sequence of 20 bases. CDR1 and CDR2, per the germline V gene (reference sequence), are MNHEY and SMNVEV. The CDR3 is 16 residues long, ends included. The kept DNA is CDR3 alone, 48 bases in frame from the first base. What the research found in general, with its limitations: A model built on a 13 V-J signature distinguished ophthalmopathy from stable hyperthyroidism, reaching 85% to 90% sensitivity and 81% to 83% specificity in cross-validation and 80%/75% in testing. In validation, the model predicted progression to ophthalmopathy with about 71% sensitivity and 72% to 75% specificity, a median of roughly seven months before onset. Blood samples also contained most of the expanded thyroid clonotypes (frequency above 0.001), which suggests that blood repertoires may reflect thyroid immune responses. Sample size was not statistically predetermined, and investigators were not blinded to group allocation.

Sequenced: peripheral blood or thyroid tissue (not recorded which). This chain is built from TRBV27 and TRBJ1-1, with the D gene not confidently named. The receptor was isolated from an adult woman with Graves' disease, either hyperthyroidism or ophthalmopathy (not recorded which). The DNA is as follows: TGTGCCAGCAGTTACGCGGCAGGCCAAAGAGAAACTGAAGCTTTCTCT. Its protein is CASSYAAGQRETEAFS.